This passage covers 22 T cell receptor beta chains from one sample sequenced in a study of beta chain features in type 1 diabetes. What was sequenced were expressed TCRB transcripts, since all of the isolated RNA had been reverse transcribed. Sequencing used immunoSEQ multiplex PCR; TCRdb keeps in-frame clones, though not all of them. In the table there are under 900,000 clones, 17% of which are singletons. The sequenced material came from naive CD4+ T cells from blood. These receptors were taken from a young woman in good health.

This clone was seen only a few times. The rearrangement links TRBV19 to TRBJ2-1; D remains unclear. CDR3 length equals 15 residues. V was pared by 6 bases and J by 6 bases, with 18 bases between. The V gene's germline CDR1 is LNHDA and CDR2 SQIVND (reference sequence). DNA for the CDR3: TGTGCCAGTAGGAGGAGCATTGGCCTTGGCAATGAGCAGTTCTTC. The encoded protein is CASRRSIGLGNEQFF. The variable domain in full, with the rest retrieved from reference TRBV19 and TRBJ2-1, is DGGITQSPKYLFRKEGQNVTLSCEQNLNHDAMYWYRQDPGQGLRLIYYSQIVNDFQKGDIAEGYSVSREKKESFPLTVTSAQKNPTAFYLCASRRSIGLGNEQFFGPGTRLTVL.

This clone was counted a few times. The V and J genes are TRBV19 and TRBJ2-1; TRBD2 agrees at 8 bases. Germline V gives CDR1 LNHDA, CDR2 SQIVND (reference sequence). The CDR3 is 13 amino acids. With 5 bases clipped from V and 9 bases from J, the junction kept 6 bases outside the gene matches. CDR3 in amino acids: CASSPGLAVEQFF. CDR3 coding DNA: TGTGCCAGTAGTCCTGGACTAGCTGTTGAGCAGTTCTTC. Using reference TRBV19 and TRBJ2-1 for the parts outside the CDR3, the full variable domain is DGGITQSPKYLFRKEGQNVTLSCEQNLNHDAMYWYRQDPGQGLRLIYYSQIVNDFQKGDIAEGYSVSREKKESFPLTVTSAQKNPTAFYLCASSPGLAVEQFFGPGTRLTVL.

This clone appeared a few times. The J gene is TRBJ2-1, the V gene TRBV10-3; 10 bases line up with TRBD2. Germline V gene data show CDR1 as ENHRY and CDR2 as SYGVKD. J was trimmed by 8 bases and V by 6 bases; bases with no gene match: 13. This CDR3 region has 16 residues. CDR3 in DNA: TGTGCCATCAGCCTAGCGGGAGTCGCGCTCGAAGATGAGCAGTTCTTC. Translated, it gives CAISLAGVALEDEQFF.

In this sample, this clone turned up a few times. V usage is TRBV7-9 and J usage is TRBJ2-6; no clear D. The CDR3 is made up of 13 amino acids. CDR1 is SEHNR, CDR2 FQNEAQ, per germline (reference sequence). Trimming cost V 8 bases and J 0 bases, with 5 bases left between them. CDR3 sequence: CASVDSGANVLTF. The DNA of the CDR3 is TGTGCCAGCGTCGACTCTGGGGCCAACGTCCTGACTTTC.

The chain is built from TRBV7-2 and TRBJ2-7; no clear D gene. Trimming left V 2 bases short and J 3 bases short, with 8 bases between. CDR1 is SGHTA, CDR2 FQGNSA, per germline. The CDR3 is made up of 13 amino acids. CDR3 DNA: TGTGCCAGCAGCTTATGGCGTGACTACGAGCAGTACTTC. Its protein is CASSLWRDYEQYF.

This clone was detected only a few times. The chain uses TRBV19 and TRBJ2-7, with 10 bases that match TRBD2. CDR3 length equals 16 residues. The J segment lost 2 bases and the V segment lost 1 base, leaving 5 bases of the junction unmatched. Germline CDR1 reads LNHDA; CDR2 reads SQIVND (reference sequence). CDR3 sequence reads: CASSIGLAGSTYEQYF. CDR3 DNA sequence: TGTGCCAGTAGTATAGGACTAGCGGGTTCTACCTACGAGCAGTACTTC. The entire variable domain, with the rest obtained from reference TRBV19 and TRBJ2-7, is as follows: DGGITQSPKYLFRKEGQNVTLSCEQNLNHDAMYWYRQDPGQGLRLIYYSQIVNDFQKGDIAEGYSVSREKKESFPLTVTSAQKNPTAFYLCASSIGLAGSTYEQYFGPGTRLTVT.

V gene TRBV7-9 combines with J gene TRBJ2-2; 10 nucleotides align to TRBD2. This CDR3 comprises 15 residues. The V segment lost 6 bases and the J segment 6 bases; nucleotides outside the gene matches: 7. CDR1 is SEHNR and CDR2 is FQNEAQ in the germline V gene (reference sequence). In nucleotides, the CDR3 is TGTGCCAGCAGTTCACCGGGACTAGCGCCCGGGGAGCTGTTTTTT. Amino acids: CASSSPGLAPGELFF.

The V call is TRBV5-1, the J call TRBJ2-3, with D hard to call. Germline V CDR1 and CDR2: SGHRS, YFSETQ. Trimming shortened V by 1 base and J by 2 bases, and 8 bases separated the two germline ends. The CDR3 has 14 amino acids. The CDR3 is CASSLPQFTDTQYF. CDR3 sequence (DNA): TGCGCCAGCAGCTTGCCCCAGTTCACAGATACGCAGTATTTT.

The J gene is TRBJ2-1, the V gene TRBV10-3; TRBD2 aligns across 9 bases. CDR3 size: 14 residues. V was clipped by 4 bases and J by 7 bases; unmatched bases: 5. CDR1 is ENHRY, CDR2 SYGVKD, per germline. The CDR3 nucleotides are TGTGCCATCAGTGCCTTAGCGGGAGTGAATGAGCAGTTCTTC. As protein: CAISALAGVNEQFF.

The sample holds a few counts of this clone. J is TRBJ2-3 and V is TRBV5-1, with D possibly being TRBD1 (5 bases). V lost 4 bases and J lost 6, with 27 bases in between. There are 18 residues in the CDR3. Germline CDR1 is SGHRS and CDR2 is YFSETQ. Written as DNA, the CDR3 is TGCGCCAGCAGCCCTAGAGGAGTGGGGCGGAAAGGATCCGATACGCAGTATTTT. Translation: CASSPRGVGRKGSDTQYF. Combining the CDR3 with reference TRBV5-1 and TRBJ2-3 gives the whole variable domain KAGVTQTPRYLIKTRGQQVTLSCSPISGHRSVSWYQQTPGQGLQFLFEYFSETQRNKGNFPGRFSGRQFSNSRSEMNVSTLELGDSALYLCASSPRGVGRKGSDTQYFGPGTRLTVL.

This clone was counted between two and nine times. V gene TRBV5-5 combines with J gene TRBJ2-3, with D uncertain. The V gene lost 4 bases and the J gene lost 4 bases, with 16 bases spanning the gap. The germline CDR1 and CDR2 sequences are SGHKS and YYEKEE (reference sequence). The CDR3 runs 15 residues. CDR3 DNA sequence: TGTGCCAGCAGCCGTTCACACGGTCGGGCAGATACGCAGTATTTT. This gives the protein CASSRSHGRADTQYF.

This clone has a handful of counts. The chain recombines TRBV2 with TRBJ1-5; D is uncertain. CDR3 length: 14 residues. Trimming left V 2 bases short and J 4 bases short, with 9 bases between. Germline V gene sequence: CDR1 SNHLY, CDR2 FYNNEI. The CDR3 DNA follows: TGTGCCAGCAGTGAAAGGGTCTCGAATCAGCCCCAGCATTTT. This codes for CASSERVSNQPQHF.

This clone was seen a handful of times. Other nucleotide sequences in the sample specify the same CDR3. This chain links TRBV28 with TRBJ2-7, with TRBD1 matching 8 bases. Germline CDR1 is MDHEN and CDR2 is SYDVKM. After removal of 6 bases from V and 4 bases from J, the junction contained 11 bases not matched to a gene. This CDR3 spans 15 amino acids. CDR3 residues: CASSPLGTGTYEQYF. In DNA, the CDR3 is TGTGCCAGCAGCCCATTGGGGACAGGTACATACGAGCAGTACTTC.

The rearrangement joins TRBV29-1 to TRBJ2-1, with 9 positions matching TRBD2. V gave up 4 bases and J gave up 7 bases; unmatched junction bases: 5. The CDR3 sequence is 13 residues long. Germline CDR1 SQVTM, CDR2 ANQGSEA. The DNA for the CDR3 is TGCAGCGTTGGAGTTAGCGGGAGAAATGAGCAGTTCTTC. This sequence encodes CSVGVSGRNEQFF.

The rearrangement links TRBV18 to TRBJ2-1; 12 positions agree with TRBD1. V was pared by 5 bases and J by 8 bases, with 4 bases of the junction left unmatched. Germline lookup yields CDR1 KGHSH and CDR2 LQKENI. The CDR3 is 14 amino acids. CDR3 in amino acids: CASSRRDRGHEQFF. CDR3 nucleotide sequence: TGTGCCAGCTCAAGGCGGGACAGGGGGCATGAGCAGTTCTTC.

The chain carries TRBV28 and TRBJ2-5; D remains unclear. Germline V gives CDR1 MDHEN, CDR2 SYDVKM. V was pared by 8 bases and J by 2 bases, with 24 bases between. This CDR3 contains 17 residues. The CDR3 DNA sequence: TGTGCCAGCGGGGTAGTGGGGATGACGGACCAACAAGAGACCCAGTACTTC. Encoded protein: CASGVVGMTDQQETQYF.

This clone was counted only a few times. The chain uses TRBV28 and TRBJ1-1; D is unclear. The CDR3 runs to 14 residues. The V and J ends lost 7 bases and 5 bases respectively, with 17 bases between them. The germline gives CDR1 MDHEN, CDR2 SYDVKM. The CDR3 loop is CASNTRGYETEAFF. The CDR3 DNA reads TGTGCCAGCAATACGAGAGGGTATGAAACTGAAGCTTTCTTT. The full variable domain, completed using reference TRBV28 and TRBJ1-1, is DVKVTQSSRYLVKRTGEKVFLECVQDMDHENMFWYRQDPGLGLRLIYFSYDVKMKEKGDIPEGYSVSREKKERFSLILESASTNQTSMYLCASNTRGYETEAFFGQGTRLTVV.

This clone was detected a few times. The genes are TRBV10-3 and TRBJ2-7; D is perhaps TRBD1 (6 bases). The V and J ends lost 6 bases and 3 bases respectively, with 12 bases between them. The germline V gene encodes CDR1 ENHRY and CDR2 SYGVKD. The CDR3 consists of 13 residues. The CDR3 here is CAIRPGVGYEQYF. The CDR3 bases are TGTGCCATCAGACCAGGGGTCGGCTACGAGCAGTACTTC.

In DNA form, the CDR3 reads TGTGCCAGCAGTTTAACGGTCCAAGAGACCCAGTACTTC. This translates into CASSLTVQETQYF. The chain links TRBV28 to TRBJ2-5; D call uncertain. The V end was cut by 2 bases, the J end by 1 base, with 5 bases between. The CDR3 covers 13 residues. CDR1 and CDR2 from the germline V gene are MDHEN and SYDVKM.

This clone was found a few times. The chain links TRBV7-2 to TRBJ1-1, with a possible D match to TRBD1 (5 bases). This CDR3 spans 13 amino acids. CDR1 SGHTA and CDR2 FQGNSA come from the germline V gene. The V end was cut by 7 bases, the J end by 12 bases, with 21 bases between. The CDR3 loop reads CASTHIGQGFSFF. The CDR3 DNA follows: TGTGCCAGCACCCACATCGGGCAGGGCTTCTCTTTCTTT.

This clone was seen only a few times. The CDR3 bases are TGTGCCAGCAGCTTTGTGGGGTCTAATGAAAAACTGTTTTTT. This sequence encodes CASSFVGSNEKLFF. The V gene is TRBV5-4, the J gene TRBJ1-4; D is unresolved. Trimming left V 2 bases short and J 3 bases short, with 8 bases between. CDR1 is SGHNT, CDR2 YYREEE, per germline (reference sequence). The CDR3 is 14 amino acids.

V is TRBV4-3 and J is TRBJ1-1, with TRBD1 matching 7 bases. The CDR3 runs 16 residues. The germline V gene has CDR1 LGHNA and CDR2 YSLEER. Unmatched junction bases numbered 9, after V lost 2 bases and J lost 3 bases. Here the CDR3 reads CASSQLATGSYTEAFF. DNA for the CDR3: TGCGCCAGCAGCCAACTCGCGACAGGGTCGTACACTGAAGCTTTCTTT.